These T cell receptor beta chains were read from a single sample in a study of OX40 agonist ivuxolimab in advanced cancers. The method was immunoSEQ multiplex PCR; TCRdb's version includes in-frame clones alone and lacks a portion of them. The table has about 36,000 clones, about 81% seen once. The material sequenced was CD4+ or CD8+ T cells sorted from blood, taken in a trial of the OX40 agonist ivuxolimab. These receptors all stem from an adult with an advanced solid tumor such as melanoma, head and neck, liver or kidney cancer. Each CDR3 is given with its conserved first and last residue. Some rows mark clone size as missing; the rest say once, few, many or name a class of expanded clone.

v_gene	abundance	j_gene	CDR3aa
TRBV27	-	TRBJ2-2	CASPPNRRANTGELFF
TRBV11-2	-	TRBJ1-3	CASSPTGISGNTIYF
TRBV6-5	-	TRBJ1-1	CASTQGGRPTEAFF
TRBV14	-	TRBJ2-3	CASSLKTRFTDTQYF
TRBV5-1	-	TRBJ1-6	CASSRQGDNSPLHF
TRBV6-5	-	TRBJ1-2	CATGDNYGYTF
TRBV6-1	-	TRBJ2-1	CASSEERLAYNEQFF
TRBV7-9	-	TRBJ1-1	CASSLALETTEAFF
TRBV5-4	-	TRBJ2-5	CASSLQGVQETQYF
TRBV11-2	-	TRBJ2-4	CASSRPGHLAKNIQYF
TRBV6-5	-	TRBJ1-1	CASSLISDRHTEAFF
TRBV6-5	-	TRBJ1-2	CASRPGWGGGGYTF
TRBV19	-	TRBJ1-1	CASSYRNTEAFF
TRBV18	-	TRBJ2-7	CASSLQTGGTSEQYF
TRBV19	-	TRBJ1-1	CASSIVWAQGRNTEAFF
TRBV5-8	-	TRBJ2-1	CASSLRAGPYNEQFF
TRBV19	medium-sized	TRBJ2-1	CASTTGQAGGYNEQFF
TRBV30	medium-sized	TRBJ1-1	CALLSEGGTEAFF
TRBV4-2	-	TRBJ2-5	CASSQETRLDQETQYF
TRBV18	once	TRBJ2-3	CASSPREGGTDTQYF
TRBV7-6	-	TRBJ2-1	CASSLRGLYNEQFF
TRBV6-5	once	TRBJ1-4	CASSRRQGPRKLFF
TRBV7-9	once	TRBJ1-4	CASSGTSEDKYEELFF
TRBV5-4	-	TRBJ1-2	CASSLQGINYGYTF
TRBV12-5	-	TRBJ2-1	CASGKVIGEQFF
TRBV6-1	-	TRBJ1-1	CASNQYGGGNTEAFF
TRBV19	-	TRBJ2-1	CASRILAGAFGEQFF
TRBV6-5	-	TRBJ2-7	CASTRDSLAEQYF
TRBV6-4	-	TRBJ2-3	CASSDMGNTDTQYF
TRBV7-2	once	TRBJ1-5	CASSSRGNQPQHF
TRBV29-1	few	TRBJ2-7	CSVRSGSYEQYF
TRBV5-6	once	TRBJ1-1	CASSFLDSLNTEAFF
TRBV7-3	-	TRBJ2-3	CASSLRRGTGGVGGTDTQYF